The 25 T cell receptor beta chains presented below share a single source sample, sequenced in a study of blood T cell repertoires in COVID-19 (TCRdb year 2020). Library generation was performed with the immunoSEQ multiplex PCR assay. TCRdb holds this immuneACCESS table with in-frame rearrangements only. Some clones are missing; in checked studies, unresolved V genes explain under half, and the rest has no known cause. The sample table records under 200,000 clones; 65% to 85% of these occur just once. The top ten clonotypes cover roughly 5.7% of the sample. Specimen: PBMCs or T cells enriched from blood (not recorded which). All receptors derive from a woman aged 35 to 49 with acute COVID-19.

The CDR3 sequence: CASSPPDTSSTDTQYF. The CDR3 DNA reads as TGTGCCAGCTCACCACCGGACACCTCTAGCACAGATACGCAGTATTTT. The rearrangement links TRBV18 to TRBJ2-3; D is possibly TRBD1 (5 bases). This CDR3 has 16 amino acids. The V gene's germline CDR1 is KGHSH and CDR2 LQKENI. V lost 0 bases and J 0 bases, leaving 10 bases between the germline ends.

In this sample, this clone turned up once. The chain employs TRBV9 and TRBJ1-2; 10 bases are a match to TRBD1. The germline V gene encodes CDR1 SGDLS and CDR2 YYNGEE. This CDR3 comprises 15 residues. With 0 bases clipped from V and 10 bases from J, the junction kept 9 bases outside the gene matches. The CDR3 here is CASSVEGGTGADYTF. CDR3 sequence (DNA): TGTGCCAGCAGCGTAGAAGGAGGGACAGGGGCGGACTACACCTTC.

The rearrangement uses TRBV6-5 and TRBJ1-6, with 7 bases identical to TRBD1. The J segment lost 13 bases and the V segment lost 2 bases, leaving 2 bases of the junction unmatched. The CDR3 is made up of 12 amino acids. CDR1 is MNHEY, CDR2 SVGAGI, per germline. CDR3 sequence (DNA): TGTGCCAGCAGTTACGAACAGGGGCCCCTCCACTTT. It encodes CASSYEQGPLHF.

The V gene is TRBV28, the J gene TRBJ2-1; 7 nucleotides line up with TRBD2. CDR1 and CDR2 from the germline V gene are MDHEN and SYDVKM. This CDR3 has 15 residues. The V segment lost 7 bases and the J segment 2 bases; nucleotides outside the gene matches: 8. The DNA of the CDR3 is TGTGCCAGCACACTTCCGGGGGGAACCTACAATGAGCAGTTCTTC. It codes for CASTLPGGTYNEQFF.

The chain has TRBV5-1 and TRBJ2-1, with 10 bases that match TRBD2. This CDR3 has 17 amino acids. From germline, CDR1 is SGHRS and CDR2 YFSETQ. V lost 0 bases and J lost 0; bases outside the gene matches: 3. The CDR3 DNA follows: TGCGCCAGCAGCTTGGCCCCTAGCGGGAGCTCCTACAATGAGCAGTTCTTC. It encodes CASSLAPSGSSYNEQFF.

This clone has just one count. CDR3 sequence: CASSLRGGTEAFF. The CDR3 nucleotides read TGTGCCAGCAGCCTACGGGGGGGCACTGAAGCTTTCTTT. The chain combines TRBV12-3 or TRBV12-4 with TRBJ1-1; TRBD1 might be the D (5 bases). This CDR3 has 13 residues. V was cut by 6 bases and J by 4 bases, with 12 bases left in between.

The V gene is TRBV11-3, the J gene TRBJ1-5, with D uncertain. The CDR3 has 14 residues. Germline V gives CDR1 SGHNT, CDR2 YENEEA. V was clipped by 8 bases and J by 6 bases, with 17 bases between them. The DNA for the CDR3 is TGTGCCAGCGACTTCCCTCTGGGGAGTCAGCCCCAGCATTTT. This gives the protein CASDFPLGSQPQHF.

This clone has only a few counts. CDR3 sequence (DNA): TGCGCCAGCAGCTTGGGTCCGGCAGGGGGCCAAGGGGAGACCCAGTACTTC. Translated: CASSLGPAGGQGETQYF. This rearrangement joins TRBV5-1 to TRBJ2-5; 8 bases line up with TRBD1. CDR1 and CDR2 from the germline V gene are SGHRS and YFSETQ. J gave up 5 bases and V 0 bases, and 12 bases lay outside the gene matches. This CDR3 region has 17 residues.

The genes are TRBV11-3 and TRBJ2-2; D is unresolved. CDR1 SGHNT and CDR2 YENEEA come from the germline V gene. CDR3 size: 13 residues. Trimming stripped 3 bases from V and 5 bases from J, with 7 bases between. The CDR3 here is CASSLETTGELFF. Here the CDR3 DNA reads TGTGCCAGCAGCTTGGAGACGACCGGGGAGCTGTTTTTT.

The chain is built from TRBV7-8 and TRBJ1-1, with 8 bases matching TRBD1. J gave up 12 bases and V 5 bases, and 14 bases lay outside the gene matches. There are 14 residues in the CDR3. Germline V CDR1 and CDR2: SGHVS, FQNEAQ. The CDR3 region is CASSPDRVTRESFF. The CDR3, as DNA: TGTGCCAGCAGCCCGGACAGGGTTACGAGGGAATCTTTCTTT.

A word on this clone: The junction and the germline gene differ at one end; a read error may be behind it. Other DNA sequences of this sample code for an identical CDR3. The chain carries TRBV5-1 and TRBJ2-5; TRBD2 matches at 7 bases. CDR1 and CDR2 (germline): SGHRS, YFSETQ. The CDR3 extends over 14 amino acids. The CDR3, as DNA: TGCGCCCGCAGCTTGGGGGGGGGCCAAGAGACCCAGTACTTC. Protein: CARSLGGGQETQYF.

The chain employs TRBV5-1 and TRBJ1-6, with TRBD1 as a possible D gene (6 bases). V was cut by 0 bases and J by 7 bases, with 8 bases left in between. This CDR3 spans 14 amino acids. Germline values: CDR1 SGHRS, CDR2 YFSETQ. The CDR3 protein is CASSLGGGNSPLHF. The CDR3 region has the DNA TGCGCCAGCAGCTTGGGGGGGGGCAATTCACCCCTCCACTTT.

V usage is TRBV15 and J usage is TRBJ1-1; 9 bases are a match to TRBD1. Germline lookup yields CDR1 LNHNV and CDR2 YYDKDF (reference sequence). There are 17 residues in the CDR3. Trimming removed 2 bases from V and 3 bases from J; junction bases left unmatched: 10. As DNA, the CDR3 is TGTGCCACCAGCAGAAAAACAGGGGGCGTTTATGACACTGAAGCTTTCTTT. Protein sequence: CATSRKTGGVYDTEAFF.

The chain couples TRBV10-1 to TRBJ1-6; 7 nucleotides match TRBD1. V was clipped by 0 bases and J by 9 bases; unmatched bases: 5. The V gene's germline CDR1 is WNHNN and CDR2 SYGVQD (reference sequence). This CDR3 has 15 residues. The CDR3 DNA follows: TGCGCCAGCAGTGAGTCAGCCCCAGGGGGTTCACCCCTCCACTTT. Its protein product is CASSESAPGGSPLHF.

The chain carries TRBV3-1 (or the pseudogene TRBV3-2) and TRBJ2-3, with 8 bases that match TRBD2. The CDR3 has 15 amino acids. In germline, CDR1 is LGHDT, CDR2 YNNKEL (reference sequence). V gave up 5 bases and J gave up 0 bases; unmatched junction bases: 4. This CDR3 reads CASSKTSGSTDTQYF. As DNA, the CDR3 is TGTGCCAGCAGCAAAACTAGCGGTAGCACAGATACGCAGTATTTT.

Here the CDR3 reads CASSPGTSGRGETQYF. CDR3 sequence (DNA): TGTGCCAGCAGCCCGGGGACTAGCGGGAGAGGAGAGACCCAGTACTTC. The gene calls are TRBV13 and TRBJ2-5, with 14 nucleotides matching TRBD2. The germline gives CDR1 PRHDT, CDR2 FYEKMQ (reference sequence). The CDR3 sequence is 16 residues long. J gave up 4 bases and V 5 bases, and 6 bases lay outside the gene matches.

The V gene is TRBV28, the J gene TRBJ1-2; TRBD1 matches at 7 bases. Germline V gene data show CDR1 as MDHEN and CDR2 as SYDVKM. The CDR3 is made up of 15 amino acids. The V segment lost 10 bases and the J segment 8 bases; nucleotides outside the gene matches: 19. CDR3 amino acids: CATTQGGASFGGYTF. CDR3 DNA sequence: TGTGCCACTACGCAAGGGGGCGCGAGCTTTGGGGGCTACACCTTC.

A single count supports this clone. The rearrangement uses TRBV5-1 and TRBJ2-5, with D perhaps matching TRBD1 (5 bases). The CDR3 length is 19 residues. Germline CDR1 SGHRS, CDR2 YFSETQ. V dropped 0 bases and J dropped 4 bases, with 25 bases sitting between them. The CDR3 region has the DNA TGCGCCAGCAGCTTGGCCAGGGCAGGCCCCACTTACGAAGGAGAGACCCAGTACTTC. This gives the protein CASSLARAGPTYEGETQYF.

This clone was picked up a small number of times. V is TRBV27 and J is TRBJ2-3; the D gene is possibly TRBD1 (6 bases). Germline V gene lookup returns CDR1 MNHEY and CDR2 SMNVEV (reference sequence). Trimming removed 4 bases at V and 1 base at J, with 15 bases between. The CDR3 is 16 amino acids. Written as DNA, the CDR3 is TGTGCCAGCAGTTCTCCCCAGGGGTTGCGCACAGATACGCAGTATTTT. Amino acids: CASSSPQGLRTDTQYF.

This sequence joins TRBV28 and TRBJ1-5; D possibly corresponds to TRBD1 (6 bases). Germline V gene lookup returns CDR1 MDHEN and CDR2 SYDVKM. V lost 4 bases and J 4 bases, leaving 11 bases between the germline ends. The CDR3 has 14 amino acids. This CDR3 is CASSSGHPNQPQHF. Written as DNA, the CDR3 is TGTGCCAGCAGTTCGGGACATCCTAATCAGCCCCAGCATTTT. Using reference TRBV28 and TRBJ1-5 for the parts outside the CDR3, the full variable domain is DVKVTQSSRYLVKRTGEKVFLECVQDMDHENMFWYRQDPGLGLRLIYFSYDVKMKEKGDIPEGYSVSREKKERFSLILESASTNQTSMYLCASSSGHPNQPQHFGDGTRLSIL.

This clone was seen a handful of times. The chain is built from TRBV10-1 and TRBJ1-1, with D possibly being TRBD1 (5 bases). With 6 bases removed from V and 5 bases from J, the gap between germline ends came to 16 bases. Per germline, CDR1 WNHNN and CDR2 SYGVQD (reference sequence). This CDR3 region has 14 residues. In nucleotides, the CDR3 is TGCGCCAGCAGCCCCGGGTTCGGGGGGACTGAAGCTTTCTTT. Its translation: CASSPGFGGTEAFF.

V gene TRBV6-1 combines with J gene TRBJ2-4; 11 bases fit TRBD1. Germline CDR1 reads MNHNS; CDR2 reads SASEGT. CDR3 length equals 14 residues. Unmatched junction bases numbered 6, after V lost 6 bases and J lost 8 bases. The CDR3, as DNA: TGTGCCAGCAGAGTGGGACAGGGGGGGGACATTCAGTACTTC. This gives the protein CASRVGQGGDIQYF.

In this sample, this clone turned up once. The chain is built from TRBV12-3 or TRBV12-4 and TRBJ1-5; D remains unclear. CDR3 length: 12 amino acids. The V gene lost 10 bases and the J gene lost 1 base, with 8 bases spanning the gap. The DNA of the CDR3 is TGTGCCACTAGTATAAGCAATCAGCCCCAGCATTTT. Its translation is CATSISNQPQHF.

The genes are TRBV5-1 and TRBJ2-3, with TRBD1 matching 7 bases. The CDR3 totals 15 residues. V lost 4 bases and J lost 2; bases outside the gene matches: 7. Germline V gene data show CDR1 as SGHRS and CDR2 as YFSETQ. CDR3 nucleotides: TGCGCCAGCAGCCACGGACAGGCGGACACAGATACGCAGTATTTT. It codes for CASSHGQADTDTQYF.

The chain links TRBV7-9 to TRBJ2-2, with D unresolved. Germline assignment: CDR1 SEHNR and CDR2 FQNEAQ (reference sequence). Trimming left V 2 bases short and J 7 bases short, with 14 bases between. The CDR3 is 15 residues long. The CDR3 here is CASSLSTPSGGELFF. The CDR3 nucleotides are TGTGCCAGCAGCTTATCCACCCCCTCGGGCGGGGAGCTGTTTTTT.